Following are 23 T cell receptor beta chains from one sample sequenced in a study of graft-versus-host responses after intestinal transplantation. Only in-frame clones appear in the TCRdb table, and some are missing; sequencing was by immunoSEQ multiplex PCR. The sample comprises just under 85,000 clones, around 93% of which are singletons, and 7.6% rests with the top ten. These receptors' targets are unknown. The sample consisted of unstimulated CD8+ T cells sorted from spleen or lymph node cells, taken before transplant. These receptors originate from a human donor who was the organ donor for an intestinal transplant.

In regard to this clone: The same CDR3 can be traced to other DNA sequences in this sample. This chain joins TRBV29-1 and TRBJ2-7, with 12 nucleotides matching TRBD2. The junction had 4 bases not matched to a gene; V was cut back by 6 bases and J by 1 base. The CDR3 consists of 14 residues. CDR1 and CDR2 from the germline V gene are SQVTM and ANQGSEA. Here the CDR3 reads CSVELAGGSYEQYF. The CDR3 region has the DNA TGCAGCGTGGAACTAGCGGGGGGTTCCTACGAGCAGTACTTC.

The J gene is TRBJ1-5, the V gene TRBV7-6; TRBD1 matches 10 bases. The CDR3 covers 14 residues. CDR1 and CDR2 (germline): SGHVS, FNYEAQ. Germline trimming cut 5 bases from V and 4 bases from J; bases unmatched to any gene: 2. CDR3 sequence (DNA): TGTGCCAGCAGCGAGGGACAGGGGAATCAGCCCCAGCATTTT. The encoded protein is CASSEGQGNQPQHF.

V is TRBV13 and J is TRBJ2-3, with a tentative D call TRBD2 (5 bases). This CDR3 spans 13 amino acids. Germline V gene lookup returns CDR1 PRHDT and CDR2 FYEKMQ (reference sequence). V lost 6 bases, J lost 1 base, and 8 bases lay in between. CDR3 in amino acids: CASREAGTDTQYF. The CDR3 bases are TGTGCCAGCAGGGAGGCGGGCACAGATACGCAGTATTTT.

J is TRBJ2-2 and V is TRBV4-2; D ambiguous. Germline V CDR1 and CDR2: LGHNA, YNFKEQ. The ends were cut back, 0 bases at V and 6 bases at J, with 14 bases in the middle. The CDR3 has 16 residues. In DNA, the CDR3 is TGTGCCAGCAGCCAAGACGTCGAGCATCGGGCCGGGGAGCTGTTTTTT. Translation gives CASSQDVEHRAGELFF.

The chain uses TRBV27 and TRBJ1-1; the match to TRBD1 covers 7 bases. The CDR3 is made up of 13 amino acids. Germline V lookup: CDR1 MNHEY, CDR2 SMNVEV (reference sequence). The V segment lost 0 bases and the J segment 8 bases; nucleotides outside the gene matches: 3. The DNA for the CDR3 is TGTGCCAGCAGTTTATCAGGGGGCGCGGAAGCTTTCTTT. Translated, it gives CASSLSGGAEAFF.

CDR3 region: CASSHLTGGVYGYTF. The CDR3 DNA is TGTGCCAGCAGCCACCTGACAGGGGGCGTTTATGGCTACACCTTC. This chain joins TRBV14 and TRBJ1-2; TRBD1 matches at 10 bases. Losses at the gene ends were 3 bases for V and 5 bases for J; bases not matched to a gene: 6. CDR3 length equals 15 residues. The germline CDR1 and CDR2 sequences are SGHDN and FVKESK.

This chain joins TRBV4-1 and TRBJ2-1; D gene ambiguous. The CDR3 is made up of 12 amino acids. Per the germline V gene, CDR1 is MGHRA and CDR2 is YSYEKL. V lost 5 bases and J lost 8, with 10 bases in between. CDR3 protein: CASSGLGDEQFF. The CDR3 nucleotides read TGCGCCAGCAGCGGCCTAGGCGATGAGCAGTTCTTC.

CDR3 sequence reads: CASSLRQRGLGGYTF. CDR3 bases: TGTGCCAGCAGTTTACGTCAGAGGGGGCTAGGGGGCTACACCTTC. The V call is TRBV28, the J call TRBJ1-2, with 7 positions matching TRBD1. The ends lost 2 bases at V and 8 bases at J; junction bases unmatched: 11. The CDR3 sequence is 15 residues long. The germline CDR1 and CDR2 sequences are MDHEN and SYDVKM.

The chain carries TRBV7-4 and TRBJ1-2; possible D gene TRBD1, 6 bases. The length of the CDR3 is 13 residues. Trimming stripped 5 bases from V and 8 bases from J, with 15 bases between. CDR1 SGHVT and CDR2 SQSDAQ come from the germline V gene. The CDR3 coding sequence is TGTGCCAGCAGCCCCCGGGGGGCTCAAGGCTACACCTTC. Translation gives CASSPRGAQGYTF.

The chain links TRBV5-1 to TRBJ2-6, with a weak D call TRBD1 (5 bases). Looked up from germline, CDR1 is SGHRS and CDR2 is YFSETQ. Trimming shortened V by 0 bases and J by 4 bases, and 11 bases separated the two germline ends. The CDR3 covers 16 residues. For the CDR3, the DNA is TGCGCCAGCAGCTTGGGACCAGGGTTGGGGGCCAACGTCCTGACTTTC. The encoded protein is CASSLGPGLGANVLTF.

The DNA of the CDR3 is TGCGCCACCGGGTCGGGACAGGGAGACACTGAAGCTTTCTTT. It codes for CATGSGQGDTEAFF. The V gene is TRBV5-1, the J gene TRBJ1-1, with 9 bases matching TRBD1. CDR1 is SGHRS and CDR2 is YFSETQ in the germline V gene. This CDR3 region has 14 residues. Trimming removed 9 bases from V and 3 bases from J; junction bases left unmatched: 9.

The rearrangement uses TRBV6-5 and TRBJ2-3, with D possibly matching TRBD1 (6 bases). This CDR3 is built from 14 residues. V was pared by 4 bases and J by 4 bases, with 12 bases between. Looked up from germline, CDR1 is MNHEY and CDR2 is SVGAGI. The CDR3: CASSSTGIADTQYF. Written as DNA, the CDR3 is TGTGCCAGCAGTTCCACAGGGATAGCAGATACGCAGTATTTT.

In DNA, the CDR3 is TGTGCCAGCAGCTTGGCGGGACTCACTGAAGCTTTCTTT. This translates into CASSLAGLTEAFF. The rearrangement joins TRBV5-8 to TRBJ1-1; TRBD1 might be the D (5 bases). Germline V gene data show CDR1 as SGHTS and CDR2 as YDEGEE. The CDR3 spans 13 residues. Between the trimmed V and J ends, which lost 0 bases and 4 bases, there was a span of 7 bases.

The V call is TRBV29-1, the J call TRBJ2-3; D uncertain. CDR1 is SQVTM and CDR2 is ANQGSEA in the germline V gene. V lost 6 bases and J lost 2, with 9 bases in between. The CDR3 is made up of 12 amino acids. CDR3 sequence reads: CSVPWDTDTQYF. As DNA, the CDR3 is TGCAGCGTACCCTGGGACACAGATACGCAGTATTTT.

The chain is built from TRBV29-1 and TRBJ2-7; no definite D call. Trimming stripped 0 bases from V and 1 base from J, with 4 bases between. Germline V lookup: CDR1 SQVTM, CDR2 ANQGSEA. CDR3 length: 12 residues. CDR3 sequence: CSVEDPSYEQYF. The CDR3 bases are TGCAGCGTTGAAGATCCGTCCTACGAGCAGTACTTC.

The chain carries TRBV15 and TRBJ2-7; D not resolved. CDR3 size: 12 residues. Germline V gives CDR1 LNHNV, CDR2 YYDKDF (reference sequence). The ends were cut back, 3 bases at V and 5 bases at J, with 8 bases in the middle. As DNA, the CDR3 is TGTGCCACCAGCAGTCAAGGGAACGAGCAGTACTTC. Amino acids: CATSSQGNEQYF.

The CDR3 spells CASSLEAGTGVYEQYF. In DNA form, the CDR3 reads TGTGCCAGCAGCTTAGAAGCCGGGACAGGGGTATACGAGCAGTACTTC. V and J are TRBV11-2 and TRBJ2-7, with 10 bases lining up with TRBD1. The CDR3 is 16 amino acids. With 0 bases clipped from V and 4 bases from J, the junction kept 6 bases outside the gene matches. Germline V lookup: CDR1 SGHAT, CDR2 FQNNGV.

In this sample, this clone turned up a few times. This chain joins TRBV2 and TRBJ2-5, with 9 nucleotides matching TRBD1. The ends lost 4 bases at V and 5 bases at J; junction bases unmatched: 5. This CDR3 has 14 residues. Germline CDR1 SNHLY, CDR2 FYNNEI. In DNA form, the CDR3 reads TGTGCCAGCAGTGTTGAACAGGGGGCGGAGACCCAGTACTTC. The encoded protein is CASSVEQGAETQYF.

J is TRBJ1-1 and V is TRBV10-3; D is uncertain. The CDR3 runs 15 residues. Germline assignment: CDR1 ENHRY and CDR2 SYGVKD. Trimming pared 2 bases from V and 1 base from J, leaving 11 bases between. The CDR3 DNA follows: TGTGCCATCAGTGAGACCCTTGGGCGGAACACTGAAGCTTTCTTT. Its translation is CAISETLGRNTEAFF.

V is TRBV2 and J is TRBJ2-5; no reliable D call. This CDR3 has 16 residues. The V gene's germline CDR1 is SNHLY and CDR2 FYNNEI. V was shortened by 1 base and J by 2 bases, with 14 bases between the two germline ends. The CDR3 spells CASSEGTTKVQETQYF. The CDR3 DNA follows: TGTGCCAGCAGTGAAGGGACGACGAAGGTTCAAGAGACCCAGTACTTC.

CDR3 coding DNA: TGTGCCAGCAGTCACACACAGGGAATTAACTATGGCTACACCTTC. This encodes CASSHTQGINYGYTF. The rearrangement links TRBV6-5 to TRBJ1-2; D perhaps matches TRBD1 (6 bases). V was trimmed by 5 bases and J by 1 base, leaving 14 bases between them. The CDR3 runs to 15 residues. Germline CDR1 MNHEY, CDR2 SVGAGI.

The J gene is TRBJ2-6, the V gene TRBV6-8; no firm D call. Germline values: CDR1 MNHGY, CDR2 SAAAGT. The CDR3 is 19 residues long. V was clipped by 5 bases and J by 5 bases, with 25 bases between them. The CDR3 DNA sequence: TGTGCCAGCAGTGTCGTTGTACGCTCTAACCAAAGTCGGGCCAACGTCCTGACTTTC. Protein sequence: CASSVVVRSNQSRANVLTF.

The CDR3 region is CASSSDAGGPLDEQFF. The CDR3 DNA follows: TGCGCCAGCAGCTCCGATGCGGGAGGGCCTTTGGATGAGCAGTTCTTC. The chain has TRBV5-1 and TRBJ2-1, with 9 bases that match TRBD2. CDR3 length equals 16 residues. Germline values: CDR1 SGHRS, CDR2 YFSETQ. V dropped 3 bases and J dropped 8; count of bases not matched to a gene: 12.